These T cell receptor beta chains were read from a single sample in a study of vaccination and CD4 T cells after COVID-19. No antigens are known for them. TCRdb independently ran MiXCR on the PCR reads; one entry per CDR3 protein. The data show some 11,000 distinct CDR3 sequences, roughly 40% seen once. The sample here was CD4+ T cells from blood, cultured in vitro, taken after SARS-CoV-2 vaccination. These receptors came from a human donor who had recovered from COVID-19. The CDR3 runs from the conserved cysteine through the conserved F or W. Each record gives: D gene, J gene, clone size, V gene, CDR3 DNA, CDR3 protein. The D gene is left open where the match is weak. Some rows have no size entry. The others give once, few or many, or a class for an expanded clone.

>TRBD2|TRBJ2-2|few|TRBV28
TGTGCCAGCAGGGAACTAGCGGGGCTGAACACCGGGGAGCTGTTTTTT
CASRELAGLNTGELFF
>TRBD1|TRBJ1-6|.|TRBV20-1
TGCAGTGCTAGCCCCACCGGGACAGGGCCCTCACCCCTCCACTTT
CSASPTGTGPSPLHF
>.|TRBJ1-3|once|TRBV28
TGTGGCGGAGGGGGGGGAAACACCATATATTTT
CGGGGGNTIYF
>TRBD2|TRBJ2-1|.|TRBV7-3
TGTGCCAGCAGCAACATGGGGCAGCGGGGGCCCAATTCGGAGCAGTTCTTC
CASSNMGQRGPNSEQFF
>.|TRBJ1-5|.|TRBV7-2
TGTGCCAGCAGCTTTGGGGATTCTTTCAATCAGCCCCAGCATTTT
CASSFGDSFNQPQHF
>.|TRBJ1-2|.|TRBV20-1
TGCAGTGCTAGAGATGGCAAGGACCTCCTCAGCTATGGCTACACCTTC
CSARDGKDLLSYGYTF
>.|TRBJ1-4|few|TRBV20-1
TGCAGTGCTAGAGGGGGATTTGGGGCTAATGAAAAACTGTTTTTT
CSARGGFGANEKLFF
>.|TRBJ2-3|.|TRBV20-1
TGCAGTGCTAGAGGCGTGAGCACAGATACGCAGTATTTT
CSARGVSTDTQYF
>.|TRBJ1-2|few|TRBV20-1
TGCAGTGCCACCCCCGTCCAGGGTAGTAACTATGGCTACACCTTC
CSATPVQGSNYGYTF
>.|TRBJ1-5|.|TRBV6-5
TGTGCCAGCAGTTACTCGATCGTGGGGCAGCCCCAGCATTTT
CASSYSIVGQPQHF
>.|TRBJ2-7|.|TRBV11-2
TGTGCCAGCAGCAGCACTCTCCGGCGCCTCGAGCAGTACTTC
CASSSTLRRLEQYF
>TRBD1|TRBJ2-7|few|TRBV18
TGTGCCAGCTCACAGGGACAGATCTACGAGCAGTACTTC
CASSQGQIYEQYF
>TRBD2|TRBJ2-7|few|TRBV20-1
TGCAGTGCTAGGGAGGGACTAATTTACGAGCAGTACTTC
CSAREGLIYEQYF
>TRBD2|TRBJ2-3|.|TRBV20-1
TGCAGTGAGGCTAGCGGACCTAGCACAGATACGCAGTATTTT
CSEASGPSTDTQYF
>TRBD2|TRBJ2-5|.|TRBV25-1
TGTGCCAGCAGTGAAGGAGGTAGCGGGCCCCAAGAGACCCAGTACTTC
CASSEGGSGPQETQYF
>TRBD1|TRBJ1-3|.|TRBV27
TGTGCCAGCCGACGATACGGGCAGGGGGCTACCGGAAACACCATATATTTT
CASRRYGQGATGNTIYF
>.|TRBJ1-5|.|TRBV2
TGTGCCAGCAGAAACCCGGACAGAGACTATAGCAATCAGCCCCAGCATTTT
CASRNPDRDYSNQPQHF
>.|TRBJ2-5|.|TRBV7-3
TGTGCCAGCAGCTTAAAGGCTAGAGAGACCCAGTACTTC
CASSLKARETQYF
>TRBD2|TRBJ2-1|.|TRBV9
TGTGCCAGCAGCGTAGTCGGGACTAGCCTTGAGCAGTTCTTC
CASSVVGTSLEQFF
>TRBD2|TRBJ2-3|few|TRBV18
TGTGCCAGCTCACAGGCTAGCGGGACCACAGATACGCAGTATTTT
CASSQASGTTDTQYF
>.|TRBJ1-2|.|TRBV6-2/TRBV6-3
TGTGCCAGCAGTAGTGCCTATGGCTACACCTTC
CASSSAYGYTF
>TRBD2|TRBJ2-5|.|TRBV10-3
TGTGCCATCAGTGAAAGAACTAGCGGGACCGGGGAGACCCAGTACTTC
CAISERTSGTGETQYF
>.|TRBJ2-1|.|TRBV20-1
TGCAGTGCGGCCAGAACTACGGACAATGAGCAGTTCTTC
CSAARTTDNEQFF
>.|TRBJ1-6|.|TRBV21-1
TGTGCCGGCAGCCTGTTTCAGGACAGGAAAGCATCCTATAATTCACCCCTCCACTTT
CAGSLFQDRKASYNSPLHF
>.|TRBJ2-7|once|TRBV11-2
TGTGCCAGCAGCCCACTCACGACCTACGAGCAGTACTTC
CASSPLTTYEQYF
>.|TRBJ2-7|few|TRBV5-5
TGTGCCAGCAGCTTGGTTCAGGGAAGGACCTACGAGCAGTACTTC
CASSLVQGRTYEQYF
>TRBD2|TRBJ2-7|few|TRBV6-2/TRBV6-3
TGTGCCAGCAGTTACCCCCCCCTGCGGAGCGGGAGATACGAGCAGTACTTC
CASSYPPLRSGRYEQYF
>TRBD2|TRBJ2-7|large|TRBV7-3
TGTGCCAGCAGCTCCGGACTAGCGGGAGGTGGTGAGCAGTACTTC
CASSSGLAGGGEQYF
>.|TRBJ1-2|.|TRBV19
TGTGCCAGTAGTCGCTCCAGGGCTGATGGCTACACCTTC
CASSRSRADGYTF
>TRBD1|TRBJ2-7|.|TRBV11-3
TGTGCCAGCAGCCACGGACAGGGGGAGCAGTACTTC
CASSHGQGEQYF
>.|TRBJ1-1|.|TRBV27
TGTGCCAGCAGTTTCGGCCCCAGGGGTGAAGCTTTCTTT
CASSFGPRGEAFF
>.|TRBJ2-2|.|TRBV24-1
TGTGCCACCAGTGATTTCGCACAGACCGGGGAGCTGTTTTTT
CATSDFAQTGELFF
>TRBD2|TRBJ2-1|.|TRBV4-3
TGCGCCAGCAGCCCCCGGACTAGCGGGAGATGGGACTCCTACAATGAGCAGTTCTTC
CASSPRTSGRWDSYNEQFF
>.|TRBJ2-5|.|TRBV2
TGTGCCAGCAGTTCCTTCCGCCTATCAGCCCAGGGCACCCAGTACTTC
CASSSFRLSAQGTQYF
>TRBD2|TRBJ2-2|few|TRBV27
TGTGCCAGCAGCCCACTAGCGGTTACGAACACCGGGGAGCTGTTTTTT
CASSPLAVTNTGELFF
>TRBD2|TRBJ2-7|.|TRBV30
TGTGCCTGGAGTAAAACTAGCGGGAACTCCTACGAGCAGTACTTC
CAWSKTSGNSYEQYF
>.|TRBJ2-3|.|TRBV6-2/TRBV6-3
TGTGCCAGCAGGAGAGGAGGTACAGATACGCAGTATTTT
CASRRGGTDTQYF
>.|TRBJ2-3|.|TRBV7-2
TGTGCCAGCAGCTTAGGGGGAAGTGGGGGGGATACGCAGTATTTT
CASSLGGSGGDTQYF
>TRBD2|TRBJ2-1|.|TRBV15
TGTGCCACCAGCAGACCCCCGGGACTAGCTGAGCATGAGCAGTTCTTC
CATSRPPGLAEHEQFF
>TRBD2|TRBJ2-3|.|TRBV11-3
TGTGCCAGCAGCTTTGGTGCCCTAGCGGGACCAGATACGCAGTATTTT
CASSFGALAGPDTQYF
>.|TRBJ1-5|.|TRBV7-9
TGTGCCAGCACCCCGGGGGACTACAATCAGCCCCAGCATTTT
CASTPGDYNQPQHF
>.|TRBJ2-1|.|TRBV20-1
TGCAGTGCTAGAGGAGGCAATGAGCAGTTCTTC
CSARGGNEQFF
>TRBD2|TRBJ2-3|.|TRBV10-1
TGCGCCAGCTCGCCGGGGACTAGCGGGAGAGATACGCAGTATTTT
CASSPGTSGRDTQYF